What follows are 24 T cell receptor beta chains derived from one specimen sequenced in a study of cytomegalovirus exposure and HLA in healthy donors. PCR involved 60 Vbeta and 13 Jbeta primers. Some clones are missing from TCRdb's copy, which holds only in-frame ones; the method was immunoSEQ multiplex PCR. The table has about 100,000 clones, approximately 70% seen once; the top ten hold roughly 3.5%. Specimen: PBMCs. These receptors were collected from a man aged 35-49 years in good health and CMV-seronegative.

CDR3 protein: CASSLDQETQYF. CDR3 DNA: TGTGCCAGCAGCTTAGATCAGGAGACCCAGTACTTC. The rearrangement joins TRBV7-3 to TRBJ2-5; D remains unclear. Trimming cost V 2 bases and J 5 bases, with 6 bases left between them. Germline lookup yields CDR1 SGHTA and CDR2 FQGTGA. CDR3 length: 12 residues.

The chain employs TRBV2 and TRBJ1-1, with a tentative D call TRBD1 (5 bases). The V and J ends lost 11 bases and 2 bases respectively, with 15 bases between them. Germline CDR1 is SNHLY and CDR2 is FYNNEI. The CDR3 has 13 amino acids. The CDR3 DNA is TGTGCCGGCCGGGACTGGCGTAACACTGAAGCTTTCTTT. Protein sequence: CAGRDWRNTEAFF.

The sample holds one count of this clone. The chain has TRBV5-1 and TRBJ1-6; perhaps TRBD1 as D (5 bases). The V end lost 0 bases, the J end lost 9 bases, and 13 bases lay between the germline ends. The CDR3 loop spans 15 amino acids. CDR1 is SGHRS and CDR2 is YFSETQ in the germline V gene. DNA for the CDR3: TGCGCCAGCAGCTTGGTCCAGGGCTCAGGTTCACCCCTCCACTTT. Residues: CASSLVQGSGSPLHF. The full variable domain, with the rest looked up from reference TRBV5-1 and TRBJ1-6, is KAGVTQTPRYLIKTRGQQVTLSCSPISGHRSVSWYQQTPGQGLQFLFEYFSETQRNKGNFPGRFSGRQFSNSRSEMNVSTLELGDSALYLCASSLVQGSGSPLHFGNGTRLTVT.

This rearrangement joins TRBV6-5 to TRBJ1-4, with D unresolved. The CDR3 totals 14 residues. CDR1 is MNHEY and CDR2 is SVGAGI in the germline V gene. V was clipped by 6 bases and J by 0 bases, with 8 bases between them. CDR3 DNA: TGTGCCAGCAGCCCACTTCCAACTAATGAAAAACTGTTTTTT. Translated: CASSPLPTNEKLFF.

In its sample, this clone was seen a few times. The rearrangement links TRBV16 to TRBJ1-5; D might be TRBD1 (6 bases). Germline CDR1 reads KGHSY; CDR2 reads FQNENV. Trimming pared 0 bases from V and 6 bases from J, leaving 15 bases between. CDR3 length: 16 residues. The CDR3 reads CASSQSGGAYGQPQHF. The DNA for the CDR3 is TGTGCCAGCAGCCAATCGGGGGGGGCATATGGTCAGCCCCAGCATTTT. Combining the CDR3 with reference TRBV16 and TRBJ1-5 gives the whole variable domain GEEVAQTPKHLVRGEGQKAKLYCAPIKGHSYVFWYQQVLKNEFKFLISFQNENVFDETGMPKERFSAKCLPNSPCSLEIQATKLEDSAVYFCASSQSGGAYGQPQHFGDGTRLSIL.

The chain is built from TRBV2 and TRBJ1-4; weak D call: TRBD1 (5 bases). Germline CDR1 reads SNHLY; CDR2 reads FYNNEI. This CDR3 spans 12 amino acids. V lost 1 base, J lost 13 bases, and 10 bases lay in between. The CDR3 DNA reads TGTGCCAGCAGTGAAGACAGGTACGGACTGTTTTTT. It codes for CASSEDRYGLFF.

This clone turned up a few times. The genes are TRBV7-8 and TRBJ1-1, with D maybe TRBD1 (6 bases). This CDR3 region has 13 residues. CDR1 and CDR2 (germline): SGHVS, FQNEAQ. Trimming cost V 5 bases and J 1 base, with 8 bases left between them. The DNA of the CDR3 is TGTGCCAGCAGCCTCAGGGGGAACACTGAAGCTTTCTTT. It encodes CASSLRGNTEAFF.

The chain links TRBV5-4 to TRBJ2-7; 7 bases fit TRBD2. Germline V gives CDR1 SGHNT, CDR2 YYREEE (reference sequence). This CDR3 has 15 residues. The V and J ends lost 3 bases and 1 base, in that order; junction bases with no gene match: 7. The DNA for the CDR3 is TGTGCCAGCAGCTCCCGCGGGAGTCTATCCTACGAGCAGTACTTC. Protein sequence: CASSSRGSLSYEQYF.

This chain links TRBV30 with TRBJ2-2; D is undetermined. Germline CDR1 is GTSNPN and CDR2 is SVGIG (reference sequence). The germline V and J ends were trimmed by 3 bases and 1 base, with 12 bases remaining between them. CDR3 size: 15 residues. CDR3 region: CAWRAPPGNTGELFF. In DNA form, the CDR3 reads TGTGCCTGGAGGGCCCCCCCAGGGAACACCGGGGAGCTGTTTTTT.

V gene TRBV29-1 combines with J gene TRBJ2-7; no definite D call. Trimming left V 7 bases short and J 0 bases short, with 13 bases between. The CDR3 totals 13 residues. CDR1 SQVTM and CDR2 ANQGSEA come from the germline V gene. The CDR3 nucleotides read TGCAGCGCTCGATCGACACGCTCCTACGAGCAGTACTTC. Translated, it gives CSARSTRSYEQYF.

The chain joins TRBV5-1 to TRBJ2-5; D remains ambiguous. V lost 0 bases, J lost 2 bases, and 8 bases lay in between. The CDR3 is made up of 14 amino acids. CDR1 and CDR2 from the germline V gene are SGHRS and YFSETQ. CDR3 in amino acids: CASSLGGWQETQYF. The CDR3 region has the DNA TGCGCCAGCAGCTTGGGCGGCTGGCAAGAGACCCAGTACTTC.

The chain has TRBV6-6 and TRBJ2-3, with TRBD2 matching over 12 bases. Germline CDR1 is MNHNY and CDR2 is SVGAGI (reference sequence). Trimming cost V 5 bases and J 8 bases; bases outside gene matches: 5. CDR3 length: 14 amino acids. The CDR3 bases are TGTGCCAGCAGTCTAGCGGGGGGGCCAGGTACGCAGTATTTT. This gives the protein CASSLAGGPGTQYF.

The DNA for the CDR3 is TGTGCCAGCAGCTCGGACATTGTTTATAGCAATCAGCCCCAGCATTTT. Translation gives CASSSDIVYSNQPQHF. J is TRBJ1-5 and V is TRBV2; weak D call: TRBD1 (5 bases). Germline CDR1 and CDR2: SNHLY and FYNNEI. The CDR3 consists of 16 residues. V lost 6 bases to trimming and J lost 0 bases, with 15 bases between them. Full variable domain (outside the CDR3, taken from reference TRBV2 and TRBJ1-5): EPEVTQTPSHQVTQMGQEVILRCVPISNHLYFYWYRQILGQKVEFLVSFYNNEISEKSEIFDDQFSVERPDGSNFTLKIRSTKLEDSAMYFCASSSDIVYSNQPQHFGDGTRLSIL.

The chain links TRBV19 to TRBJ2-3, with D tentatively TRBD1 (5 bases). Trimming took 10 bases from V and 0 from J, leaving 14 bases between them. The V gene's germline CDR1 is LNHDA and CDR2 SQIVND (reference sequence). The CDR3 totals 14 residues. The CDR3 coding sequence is TGTGCCACGAGGCAGGACACTAGCACAGATACGCAGTATTTT. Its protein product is CATRQDTSTDTQYF.

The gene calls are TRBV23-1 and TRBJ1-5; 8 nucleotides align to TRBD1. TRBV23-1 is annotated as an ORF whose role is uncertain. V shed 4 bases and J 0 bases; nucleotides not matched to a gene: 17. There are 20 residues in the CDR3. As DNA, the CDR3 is TGCGCCAGCAGTCTCCTACGGCAGGGGGCGAGCTCGTATAGCAATCAGCCCCAGCATTTT. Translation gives CASSLLRQGASSYSNQPQHF.

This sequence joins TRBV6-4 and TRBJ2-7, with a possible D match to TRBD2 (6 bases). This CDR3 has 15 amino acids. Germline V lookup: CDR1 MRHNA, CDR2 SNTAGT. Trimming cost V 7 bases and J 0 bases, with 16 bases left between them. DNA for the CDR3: TGTGCCAGCACCCCTAAGCGGGCCTACTCCTACGAGCAGTACTTC. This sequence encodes CASTPKRAYSYEQYF.

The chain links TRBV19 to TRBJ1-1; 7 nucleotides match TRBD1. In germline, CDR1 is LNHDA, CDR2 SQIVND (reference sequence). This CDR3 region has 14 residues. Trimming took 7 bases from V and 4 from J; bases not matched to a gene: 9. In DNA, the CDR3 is TGTGCCAGTACCTTTTACAGGGGAGGCACTGAAGCTTTCTTT. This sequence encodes CASTFYRGGTEAFF.

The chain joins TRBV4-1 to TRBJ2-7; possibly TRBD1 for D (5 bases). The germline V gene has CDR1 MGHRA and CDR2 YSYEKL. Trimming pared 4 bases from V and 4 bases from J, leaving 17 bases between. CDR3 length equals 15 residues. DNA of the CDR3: TGCGCCAGCAGCCGAGTGACAGAAGGCCCGTACGAGCAGTACTTC. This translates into CASSRVTEGPYEQYF.

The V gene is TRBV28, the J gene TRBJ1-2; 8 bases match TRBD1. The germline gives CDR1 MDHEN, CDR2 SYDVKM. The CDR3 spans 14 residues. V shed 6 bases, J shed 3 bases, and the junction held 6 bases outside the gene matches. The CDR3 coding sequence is TGTGCCAGCAGCTTAGGGACAGGACACTATGGCTACACCTTC. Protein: CASSLGTGHYGYTF.

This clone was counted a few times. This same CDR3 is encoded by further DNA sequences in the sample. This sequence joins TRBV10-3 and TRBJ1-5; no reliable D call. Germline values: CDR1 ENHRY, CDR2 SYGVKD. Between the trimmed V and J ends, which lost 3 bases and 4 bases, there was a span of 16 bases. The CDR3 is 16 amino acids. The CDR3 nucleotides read TGTGCCATCAGTGATGGGGATCGGGGAGGGAATCAGCCCCAGCATTTT. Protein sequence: CAISDGDRGGNQPQHF.

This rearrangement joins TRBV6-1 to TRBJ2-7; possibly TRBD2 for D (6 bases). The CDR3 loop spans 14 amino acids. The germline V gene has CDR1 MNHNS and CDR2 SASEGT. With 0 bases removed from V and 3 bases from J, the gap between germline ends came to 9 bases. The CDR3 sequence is CASSEAWGDYEQYF. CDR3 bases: TGTGCCAGCAGTGAAGCGTGGGGGGACTACGAGCAGTACTTC.

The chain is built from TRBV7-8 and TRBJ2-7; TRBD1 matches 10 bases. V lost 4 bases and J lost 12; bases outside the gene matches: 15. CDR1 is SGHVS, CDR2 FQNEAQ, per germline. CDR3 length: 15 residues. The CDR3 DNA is TGTGCCAGCAGCTCTAGTGCGGGACAGGGGAGAAAGGCGTACTTC. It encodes CASSSSAGQGRKAYF.

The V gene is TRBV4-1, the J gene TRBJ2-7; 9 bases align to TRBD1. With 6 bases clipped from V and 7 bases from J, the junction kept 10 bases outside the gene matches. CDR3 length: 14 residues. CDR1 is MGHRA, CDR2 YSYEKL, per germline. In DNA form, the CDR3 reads TGCGCCAGCAGTCCTATCCGGGACAGGGTGGAGCAGTACTTC. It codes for CASSPIRDRVEQYF.

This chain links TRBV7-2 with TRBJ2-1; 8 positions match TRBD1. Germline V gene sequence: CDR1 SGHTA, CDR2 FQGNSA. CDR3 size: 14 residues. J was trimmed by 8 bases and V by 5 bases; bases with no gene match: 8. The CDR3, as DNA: TGTGCCAGCAGCCCTCCGGACAGGGTCCATGAGCAGTTCTTC. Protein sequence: CASSPPDRVHEQFF.